This is a list of T cell receptor beta chains from one sample in a study of blood T cell repertoires in COVID-19. Assay used: immunoSEQ multiplex PCR; TCRdb lists only in-frame clones, some missing. The repertoire holds some 150,000 clones, with roughly 85% as singletons. The material sequenced was peripheral blood. All receptors derive from a man between 65 and 85 years old with acute or convalescent COVID-19. Each CDR3 is given with its conserved first and last residue. D genes are given only for firm matches. Not all rows give a size; the values are once, few, many and, for expanded clones, a class.

V gene,clone size,D gene,J gene,CDR3 protein,CDR3 DNA
TRBV9,NA,TRBD2,TRBJ2-1,CASSVGNSGAEQFF,TGTGCCAGCAGCGTAGGTAATAGCGGGGCTGAGCAGTTCTTC
TRBV27,NA,TRBD1,TRBJ2-3,CASSLYSPVGDRGTDTQYF,TGTGCCAGCAGTCTATATTCCCCGGTTGGGGACAGGGGCACAGATACGCAGTATTTT
TRBV20-1,NA,TRBD1,TRBJ1-1,CSASRSGGTEAFF,TGCAGTGCTAGTAGGTCAGGGGGCACTGAAGCTTTCTTT
TRBV28,NA,NA,TRBJ1-1,CASTPLRAVITEAFF,TGTGCCAGCACCCCCCTGCGAGCGGTGATCACTGAAGCTTTCTTT
TRBV7-3,NA,NA,TRBJ2-3,CASSLTGGFTDTQYF,TGTGCCAGCAGCTTAACAGGCGGTTTTACAGATACGCAGTATTTT
TRBV28,NA,NA,TRBJ1-1,CASSLGGQPNEAFF,TGTGCCAGCAGTTTAGGAGGACAGCCAAATGAAGCTTTCTTT
TRBV6-5,NA,TRBD1,TRBJ1-3,CASSYSTGAEGNTIYF,TGTGCCAGCAGTTACTCGACAGGGGCAGAAGGAAACACCATATATTTT
TRBV5-1,NA,NA,TRBJ1-1,CASSPQTGNTEAFF,TGCGCCAGCAGCCCCCAGACAGGGAACACTGAAGCTTTCTTT
TRBV5-1,NA,TRBD2,TRBJ2-1,CASSLELAGGGEQFF,TGCGCCAGCAGCTTGGAACTAGCGGGAGGCGGTGAGCAGTTCTTC
TRBV19,NA,TRBD1,TRBJ1-4,CASSIGTGPTKLFF,TGTGCCAGTAGTATCGGGACAGGACCGACAAAACTGTTTTTT
TRBV25-1,NA,TRBD1,TRBJ2-2,CASSGRGTGELFF,TGTGCCAGCAGTGGCAGGGGGACCGGGGAGCTGTTTTTT
TRBV29-1,NA,NA,TRBJ1-1,CSVVAGIGNTEAFF,TGCAGCGTTGTGGCGGGGATCGGGAACACTGAAGCTTTCTTT
TRBV7-3,NA,TRBD2,TRBJ2-2,CASSPGLATGELFF,TGTGCCAGCAGCCCGGGACTAGCGACCGGGGAGCTGTTTTTT
TRBV6-5,NA,NA,TRBJ2-2,CASSQSGGWDGELFF,TGTGCCAGCAGCCAATCAGGAGGGTGGGACGGGGAGCTGTTTTTT
TRBV6-5,once,NA,TRBJ1-5,CASSPGQSNQPQHF,TGTGCCAGCAGTCCTGGACAGAGCAATCAGCCCCAGCATTTT
TRBV10-1,NA,NA,TRBJ2-1,CASSDRIYNEQFF,TGCGCCAGCAGTGACAGGATTTACAATGAGCAGTTCTTC
TRBV27,NA,TRBD1,TRBJ2-7,CASSLGTGARYF,TGTGCCAGCAGTTTAGGGACAGGGGCTCGGTACTTC
TRBV25-1,once,TRBD1,TRBJ2-5,CASSFTGTGGKETQYF,TGTGCCAGCAGTTTTACCGGGACAGGGGGCAAAGAGACCCAGTACTTC
TRBV4-3,NA,NA,TRBJ2-1,CASSQGHPYNEQFF,TGCGCCAGCAGCCAGGGCCACCCCTACAATGAGCAGTTCTTC
TRBV6-5,NA,NA,TRBJ2-7,CASSYSAAGIAYEQYF,TGTGCCAGCAGTTACTCGGCTGCGGGGATAGCCTACGAGCAGTACTTC
TRBV6-1,NA,TRBD2,TRBJ2-3,CASSEELAGGYF,TGTGCCAGCAGTGAAGAACTAGCGGGTGGGTATTTT
TRBV11-2,once,TRBD1,TRBJ2-5,CASSAWDRVETQYF,TGTGCCAGCAGCGCCTGGGACAGGGTGGAGACCCAGTACTTC
TRBV29-1,NA,NA,TRBJ1-2,CSVETGGGYTF,TGCAGCGTTGAAACGGGAGGCGGCTACACCTTC
TRBV19,NA,NA,TRBJ1-1,CASKDLRERTEAFF,TGTGCCAGTAAAGATCTCAGGGAAAGGACTGAAGCTTTCTTT
TRBV20-1,few,TRBD2,TRBJ2-7,CSASLAGVAYEQYF,TGCAGTGCTAGTCTGGCGGGAGTCGCCTACGAGCAGTACTTC
TRBV7-9,NA,TRBD2,TRBJ2-2,CASSRTSGNTGELFF,TGTGCCAGCAGCCGGACTAGCGGGAACACCGGGGAGCTGTTTTTT
TRBV9,NA,TRBD2,TRBJ2-7,CASSVESGRFNEQYF,TGTGCCAGCAGCGTGGAAAGCGGGAGGTTCAACGAGCAGTACTTC
TRBV6-1,few,NA,TRBJ2-3,CASSDRERGTDTQYF,TGTGCCAGCAGTGATCGGGAGAGAGGGACAGATACGCAGTATTTT
TRBV10-2,NA,NA,TRBJ2-6,CASSERGSGANVLTF,TGCGCCAGCAGTGAGCGGGGCTCTGGGGCCAACGTCCTGACTTTC
TRBV5-5,NA,TRBD2,TRBJ2-7,CASSPGEGGYEQYF,TGTGCCAGCAGCCCCGGGGAGGGCGGCTACGAGCAGTACTTC
TRBV19,NA,TRBD2,TRBJ2-3,CASSMPLSGTSIADTQYF,TGTGCCAGTAGTATGCCCCTCTCCGGGACTAGCATTGCAGATACGCAGTATTTT
TRBV28,NA,NA,TRBJ2-5,CASSSLHGGDETQYF,TGTGCCAGCAGTTCGCTACATGGAGGGGACGAGACCCAGTACTTC
TRBV5-1,NA,NA,TRBJ1-4,CASSFEGGKVSANEKLFF,TGCGCCAGCAGCTTTGAGGGAGGGAAAGTCTCGGCTAATGAAAAACTGTTTTTT
TRBV5-1,NA,TRBD2,TRBJ2-3,CASSPSSGTIQDTQYF,TGCGCCAGCAGCCCGTCTAGCGGGACGATTCAAGATACGCAGTATTTT
TRBV7-8,NA,NA,TRBJ2-1,CASSFSRDSNEQFF,TGTGCCAGCAGCTTTTCCCGGGACTCCAATGAGCAGTTCTTC